These T cell receptor beta chains were read from a single sample in a study of shared clonotypes between healthy human individuals. Profiling relied on immunoSEQ multiplex PCR, and the TCRdb table lists in-frame clones only, not all of them. The repertoire consists of about 2 million clones, with 90% to 95% occurring once and the leading ten covering about 0.13%. The sample taken for sequencing was naive CD4+ T cells sorted from blood. The receptors here all came from a man aged 18 to 29 in good health. The CDR3 runs from the conserved cysteine through the conserved F or W. A D gene is named only where the DNA matches it firmly. Some rows mark clone size as missing; the rest say once, few, many or name a class of expanded clone.

CDR3nt	CDR3aa	abundance	d_gene	v_gene	j_gene
TGTGCCTGGAGTCCGGGACTAAGCACAGATACGCAGTATTTT	CAWSPGLSTDTQYF	once	TRBD2	TRBV30	TRBJ2-3
TGCAGTGTAGAGAGCTACAATGAGCAGTTCTTC	CSVESYNEQFF	-	-	TRBV20-1	TRBJ2-1
TGTGCCTGGAGCGGCCCGGAGGGGCCGGAGGATACAATTGATACGCAGTATTTT	CAWSGPEGPEDTIDTQYF	-	-	TRBV30	TRBJ2-3
TGTGCCAGCAGCAGGGACGGGACTAGCGGGGGCATTCAGTACTTC	CASSRDGTSGGIQYF	-	TRBD2	TRBV9	TRBJ2-4
TGTGCCAGCAGCCCCAGACAGGATAATTCACCCCTCCACTTT	CASSPRQDNSPLHF	-	-	TRBV7-8	TRBJ1-6
TGTGCCAGCAGCGCAGTGACAGGGTCCTTCACTGAAGCTTTCTTT	CASSAVTGSFTEAFF	once	TRBD1	TRBV7-9	TRBJ1-1
TGTGCCAGCAGCTTCAATAGCGGAACCTACGAGCAGTACTTC	CASSFNSGTYEQYF	-	-	TRBV7-2	TRBJ2-7
TGCGCCAGCAGCCAACGGACTAGCGGGGGCAATTTGAGAGGTAACAATGAGCAGTTCTTC	CASSQRTSGGNLRGNNEQFF	-	TRBD2	TRBV4-1	TRBJ2-1
TGTGCCAGCTGTCCTAGCGGGGGGGGCCTCTACGAGCAGTACTTC	CASCPSGGGLYEQYF	-	TRBD2	TRBV6-5	TRBJ2-7
TGTGCCAGCAGTCGAGGGACTAGCGGGGACTACGAGCAGTACTTC	CASSRGTSGDYEQYF	-	TRBD2	TRBV6-5	TRBJ2-7
TGTGCCAGCAGCTTAGCTACAGGACCAGATACGCAGTATTTT	CASSLATGPDTQYF	-	-	TRBV7-6	TRBJ2-3
TGTGCCAGCAGCCCTGGGACAGGATTGGGTAATTCACCCCTCCACTTT	CASSPGTGLGNSPLHF	-	TRBD1	TRBV14	TRBJ1-6
TGTGCCAGCAGCAGGACACCGGGACAGGCCTACGAGCAGTACTTC	CASSRTPGQAYEQYF	-	TRBD1	TRBV5-6	TRBJ2-7
TGTGCCAGCAGTGTCACCTTACTCTCTTCACCCCTCCACTTT	CASSVTLLSSPLHF	-	-	TRBV25-1	TRBJ1-6
TGTGCCAGCTCACCACCCAACCTTAGGGAGACCCAGTACTTC	CASSPPNLRETQYF	-	-	TRBV18	TRBJ2-5
TGCGCCAGCAGTGGGTTCGATGAGCAGTTCTTC	CASSGFDEQFF	-	-	TRBV10-2	TRBJ2-1
TGTGCCAGCAGCGTAGGTTTGGCGGAAAACTACGAGCAGTACTTC	CASSVGLAENYEQYF	-	-	TRBV9	TRBJ2-7
TGCGCCAGCAGCTCGACAGGGGGAGAGACCCAGTACTTC	CASSSTGGETQYF	-	TRBD1	TRBV5-1	TRBJ2-5
TGTGCCAGCTCTTCAAATGGGGTTGAAGAGCCCCAGCATTTT	CASSSNGVEEPQHF	-	-	TRBV18	TRBJ1-5
TGCGCCAGCAGCCAAGTCGGACAGGGAGGAAAAGACTATGGCTACACCTTC	CASSQVGQGGKDYGYTF	-	TRBD1	TRBV4-1	TRBJ1-2
TGTGCCAGTAGTATAGCGGCGACTAGCGACTACAATGAGCAGTTCTTC	CASSIAATSDYNEQFF	-	TRBD2	TRBV19	TRBJ2-1
TGTGCCAGCAGCAACGCCAACCATAATAATTCACCCCTCCACTTT	CASSNANHNNSPLHF	-	-	TRBV11-2	TRBJ1-6
TGTGCCAGCAGCTTTGTCGACCCGAGCTCTGGAAACACCATATATTTT	CASSFVDPSSGNTIYF	-	-	TRBV7-6	TRBJ1-3
TGTGCCAGCAGCCGTGCCGGGACGGAACTATACGAGCAGTACTTC	CASSRAGTELYEQYF	-	-	TRBV7-8	TRBJ2-7
TGTGCCAATCCGAACGGGACAGGGAACACAGATACGCAGTATTTT	CANPNGTGNTDTQYF	-	TRBD1	TRBV6-4	TRBJ2-3
TGCAGCGTTGAAGAATCACTAGCGGGAGTCCAGTACTTC	CSVEESLAGVQYF	-	TRBD2	TRBV29-1	TRBJ2-5
TGTGCCTGGGCAGCCCGAAGATACAATGAGCAGTTCTTC	CAWAARRYNEQFF	-	-	TRBV30	TRBJ2-1
TGTGCCAGCTCGGAGTCCGGAGGGTTCACAGATACGCAGTATTTT	CASSESGGFTDTQYF	-	-	TRBV18	TRBJ2-3
TGTGCCAGCAGTTATACAGGGGGGCGTTCTTATGAAAAACTGTTTTTT	CASSYTGGRSYEKLFF	-	TRBD1	TRBV6-5	TRBJ1-4
TGTGCCACCAGCAGCACAGGGTATTTAAATTCACCCCTCCACTTT	CATSSTGYLNSPLHF	once	-	TRBV15	TRBJ1-6
TGTGCCAGTAGTTCGGGACAGGGAATTAACACTGAAGCTTTCTTT	CASSSGQGINTEAFF	-	TRBD1	TRBV19	TRBJ1-1
TGTGCCAGCAGCTTGAGGGCAGATTATGGCTACACCTTC	CASSLRADYGYTF	-	-	TRBV5-6	TRBJ1-2
TGTGCCAGCAGCCGACAGGGTTTGGTGGATACGCAGTATTTT	CASSRQGLVDTQYF	once	TRBD1	TRBV7-8	TRBJ2-3
TGTGCCAGCAGTGAGGCTGGGGCCGCGGGAAATGAAAAACTGTTTTTT	CASSEAGAAGNEKLFF	-	-	TRBV25-1	TRBJ1-4
TGTGCCAGCTCACCCCGATTCCTCTCACAGGGGGCTCAGCCCCAGCATTTT	CASSPRFLSQGAQPQHF	few	TRBD1	TRBV18	TRBJ1-5
TGCGCCAGCTTCTCGGCGGGAGTCCCCGAGCAGTACTTC	CASFSAGVPEQYF	-	TRBD2	TRBV23-1	TRBJ2-7
TGCGCCAGCAGCAATCCAGGGGGAGGAAACACCATATATTTT	CASSNPGGGNTIYF	-	TRBD1	TRBV5-1	TRBJ1-3
TGTGCCAGCAGTGAAATTCTGGTCCCGACGTATGGCTACACCTTC	CASSEILVPTYGYTF	once	-	TRBV6-1	TRBJ1-2
TGCAGTGCGAAGAGAGGGGCTGGCTACACCTTC	CSAKRGAGYTF	-	-	TRBV20-1	TRBJ1-2
TGTGCCAGCAGTAAGGACAGGGGTGGTATCGGGGAGCTGTTTTTT	CASSKDRGGIGELFF	once	TRBD1	TRBV2	TRBJ2-2
TGCGCCAGCAGCCCCGAAGCAGGCAGGGGGTTCCAAGAGACCCAGTACTTC	CASSPEAGRGFQETQYF	-	TRBD1	TRBV4-1	TRBJ2-5
TGTGCCACCAGCAGAGAGGGAGGTTACGAGCAGTACTTC	CATSREGGYEQYF	-	-	TRBV15	TRBJ2-7
TGTGCCAGCAGTGAGTCTTACAGTGAAGCTTTCTTT	CASSESYSEAFF	-	-	TRBV6-1	TRBJ1-1
TGTGCCAGCAGCGGGGGCGAGTATGGCTACACCTTC	CASSGGEYGYTF	few	-	TRBV6-5	TRBJ1-2
TGTGCCAGCAGCCCGCGGGACAGAGAGTCTAATGGCTACACCTTC	CASSPRDRESNGYTF	-	TRBD1	TRBV5-8	TRBJ1-2
TGTGCCAGCAGCTTGGCCCGACAGGGGACTCCTACTGAAGCTTTCTTT	CASSLARQGTPTEAFF	-	TRBD1	TRBV5-6	TRBJ1-1
TGCGCCAGCAGTGAAGGAGGGGTCGGAGAGACCCAGTACTTC	CASSEGGVGETQYF	-	-	TRBV10-1	TRBJ2-5
TGTGCCACCAGCGGAAGAGGCGAAGGAAACAATCAGCCCCAGCATTTT	CATSGRGEGNNQPQHF	-	-	TRBV15	TRBJ1-5
TGTGCCAGCAGTTACCCGGTAGCGGGGCGCACAGATACGCAGTATTTT	CASSYPVAGRTDTQYF	once	TRBD2	TRBV6-6	TRBJ2-3
TGTGCCAGCAGCGTAGTAGGGGGAGGCGGGGAGACCCAGTACTTC	CASSVVGGGGETQYF	-	-	TRBV9	TRBJ2-5
TGTGCCAGCAGCCGAACCCCGTCGAGCTCCTACGAGCAGTACTTC	CASSRTPSSSYEQYF	-	-	TRBV7-9	TRBJ2-7
TGCGCCAGCAGCCAAGTAGGGACAGGCAACTATGGCTACACCTTC	CASSQVGTGNYGYTF	-	TRBD1	TRBV4-1	TRBJ1-2
TGTGCCTGGAGTTTGGGTTACACTGAAGCTTTCTTT	CAWSLGYTEAFF	-	-	TRBV30	TRBJ1-1
TGTGCCAGCAGTTCGGATTTCCAGTACACCATATATTTT	CASSSDFQYTIYF	-	-	TRBV6-5	TRBJ1-3